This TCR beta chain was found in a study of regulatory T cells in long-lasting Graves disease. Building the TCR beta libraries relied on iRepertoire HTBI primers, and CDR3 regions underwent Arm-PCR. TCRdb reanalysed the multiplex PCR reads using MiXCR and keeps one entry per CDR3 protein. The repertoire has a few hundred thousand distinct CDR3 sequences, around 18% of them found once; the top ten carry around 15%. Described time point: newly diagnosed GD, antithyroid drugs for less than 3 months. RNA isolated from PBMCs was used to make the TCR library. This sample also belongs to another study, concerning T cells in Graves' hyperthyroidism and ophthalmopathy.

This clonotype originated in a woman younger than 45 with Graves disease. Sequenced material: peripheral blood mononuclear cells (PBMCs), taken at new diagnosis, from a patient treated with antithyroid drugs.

CDR3 in DNA: TGTGCCAGCAGCTCCAAGGGGGGGAACACCGGGGAGCTGTTTTTT. Translated: CASSSKGGNTGELFF. This chain uses TRBV11-3 with TRBJ2-2; TRBD1 or TRBD2 may be the D gene (6 bases each). Germline V gives CDR1 SGHNT, CDR2 YENEEA. Trimming left V 4 bases short and J 1 base short, with 10 bases between. The CDR3 sequence is 15 residues long.